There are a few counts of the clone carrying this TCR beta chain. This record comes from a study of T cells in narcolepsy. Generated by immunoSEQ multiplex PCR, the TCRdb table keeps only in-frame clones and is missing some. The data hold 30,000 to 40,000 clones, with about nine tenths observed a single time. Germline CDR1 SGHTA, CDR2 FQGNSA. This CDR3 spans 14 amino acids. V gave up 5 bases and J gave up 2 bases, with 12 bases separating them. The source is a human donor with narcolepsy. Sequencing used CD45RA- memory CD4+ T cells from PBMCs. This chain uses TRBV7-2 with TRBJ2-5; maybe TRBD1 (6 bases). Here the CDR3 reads CASSPFGTQETQYF. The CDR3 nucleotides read TGTGCCAGCAGCCCCTTCGGGACACAAGAGACCCAGTACTTC.